This T cell receptor beta chain was captured in a study of regulatory T cells in long-lasting Graves disease. Study-wide context: Patients with persistent Graves' disease had over 5 years of antithyroid drugs and persistent TSH receptor antibodies. Study results and caveats: Patients with persistent disease showed a bias toward TRBV28, TRBJ1-2 and TRBJ2-5.

To make TCR beta libraries, researchers used iRepertoire HTBI primers and Arm-PCR of CDR3 regions. Authors' data handling: The study identified about 60 TRBV and some 15 TRBJ segments across samples. TCRdb re-derived calls from the multiplex PCR reads in MiXCR, one entry per CDR3 protein. The V and J calls were not made by the authors but by TCRdb's processing. The sample lists roughly 430,000 distinct CDR3 sequences, 21% seen once, with 14% in the top ten. Sample time point: persistent/refractory GD, antithyroid drugs over 5 years with positive TRAb. The TCR library was prepared using RNA isolated from PBMCs. EDTA tubes were used for drawing nine milliliters of peripheral blood. This clonotype was picked up many times. Its antigen is unidentified. CDR3 length equals 13 residues. Trimming took 7 bases from V and 8 from J, leaving 12 bases between them. From germline, CDR1 is ENHRY and CDR2 SYGVKD.

The V gene is TRBV10-3, the J gene TRBJ1-6; D might be TRBD1 (5 bases). This TCR was recovered from a female donor with Graves disease. Here the sequenced sample was peripheral blood mononuclear cells (PBMCs), taken when the disease was refractory, from a patient treated with antithyroid drugs. CDR3 sequence: CAITRQGDSPLHF. The CDR3 DNA sequence: TGTGCCATCACCAGGCAGGGCGATTCACCCCTCCACTTT.